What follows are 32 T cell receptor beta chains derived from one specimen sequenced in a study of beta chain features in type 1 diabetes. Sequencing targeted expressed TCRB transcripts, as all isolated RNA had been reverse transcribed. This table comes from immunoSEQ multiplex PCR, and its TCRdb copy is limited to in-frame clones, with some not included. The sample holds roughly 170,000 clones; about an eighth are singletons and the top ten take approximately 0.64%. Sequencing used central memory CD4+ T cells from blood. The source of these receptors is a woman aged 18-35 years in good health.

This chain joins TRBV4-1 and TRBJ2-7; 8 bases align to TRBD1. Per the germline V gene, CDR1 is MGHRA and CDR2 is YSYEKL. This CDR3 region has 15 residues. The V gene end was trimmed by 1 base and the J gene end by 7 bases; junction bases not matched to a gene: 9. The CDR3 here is CASSQVSRGLGEQYF. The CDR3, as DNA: TGCGCCAGCAGCCAAGTCAGCAGGGGGCTAGGGGAGCAGTACTTC.

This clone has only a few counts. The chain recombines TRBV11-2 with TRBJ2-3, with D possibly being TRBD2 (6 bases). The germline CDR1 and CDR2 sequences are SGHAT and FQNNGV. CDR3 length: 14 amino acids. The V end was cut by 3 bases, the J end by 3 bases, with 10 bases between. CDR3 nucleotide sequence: TGTGCCAGCAGCTTTAGCGGAAATACAGATACGCAGTATTTT. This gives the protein CASSFSGNTDTQYF.

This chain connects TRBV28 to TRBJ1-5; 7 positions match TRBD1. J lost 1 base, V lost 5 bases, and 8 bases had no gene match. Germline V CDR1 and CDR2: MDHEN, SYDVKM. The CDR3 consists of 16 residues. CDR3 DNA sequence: TGTGCCAGCAGTGTAATACAGGGGATAAGCAATCAGCCCCAGCATTTT. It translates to CASSVIQGISNQPQHF. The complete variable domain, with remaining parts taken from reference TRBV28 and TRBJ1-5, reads DVKVTQSSRYLVKRTGEKVFLECVQDMDHENMFWYRQDPGLGLRLIYFSYDVKMKEKGDIPEGYSVSREKKERFSLILESASTNQTSMYLCASSVIQGISNQPQHFGDGTRLSIL.

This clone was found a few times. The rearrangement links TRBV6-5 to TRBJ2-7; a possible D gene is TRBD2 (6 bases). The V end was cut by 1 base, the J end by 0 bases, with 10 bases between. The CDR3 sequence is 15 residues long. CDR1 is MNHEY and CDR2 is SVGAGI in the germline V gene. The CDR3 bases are TGTGCCAGCAGTTACTGGGGGGAGAGCTCCTACGAGCAGTACTTC. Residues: CASSYWGESSYEQYF.

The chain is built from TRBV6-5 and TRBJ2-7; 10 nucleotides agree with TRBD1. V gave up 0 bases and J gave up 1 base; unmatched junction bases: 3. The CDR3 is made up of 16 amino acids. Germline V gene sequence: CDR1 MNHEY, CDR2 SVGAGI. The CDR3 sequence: CASSYSGTGASYEQYF. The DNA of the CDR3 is TGTGCCAGCAGTTACTCTGGGACAGGGGCTTCCTACGAGCAGTACTTC.

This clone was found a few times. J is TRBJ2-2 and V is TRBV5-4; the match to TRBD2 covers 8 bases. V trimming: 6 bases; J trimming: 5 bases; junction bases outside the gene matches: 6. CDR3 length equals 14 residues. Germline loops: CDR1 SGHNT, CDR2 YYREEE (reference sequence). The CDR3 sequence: CASKRSGSTGELFF. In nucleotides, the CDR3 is TGTGCCAGCAAACGCAGCGGGAGTACCGGGGAGCTGTTTTTT.

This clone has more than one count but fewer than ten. CDR3 DNA: TGTGCCAGCTCAGACGGGACAGGGATTACAGATACGCAGTATTTT. Its protein is CASSDGTGITDTQYF. The V gene is TRBV18, the J gene TRBJ2-3, with 9 positions matching TRBD1. Germline CDR1 and CDR2: KGHSH and LQKENI. CDR3 length: 15 residues. After removal of 5 bases from V and 3 bases from J, the junction contained 6 bases not matched to a gene. Based on the CDR3 plus reference TRBV18 and TRBJ2-3, the full variable domain is NAGVMQNPRHLVRRRGQEARLRCSPMKGHSHVYWYRQLPEEGLKFMVYLQKENIIDESGMPKERFSAEFPKEGPSILRIQQVVRGDSAAYFCASSDGTGITDTQYFGPGTRLTVL.

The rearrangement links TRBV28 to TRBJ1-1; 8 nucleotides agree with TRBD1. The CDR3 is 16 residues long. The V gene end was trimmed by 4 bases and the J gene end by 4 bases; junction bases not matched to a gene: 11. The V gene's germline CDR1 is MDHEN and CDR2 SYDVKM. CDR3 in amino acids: CASSSTGRGHGTEAFF. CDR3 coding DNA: TGTGCCAGCAGTTCGACCGGCAGGGGGCACGGCACTGAAGCTTTCTTT.

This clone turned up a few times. CDR3 coding DNA: TGTGCCATCAGTTCCCTAGCGAAAGAGACCCAGTACTTC. This codes for CAISSLAKETQYF. V and J are TRBV10-3 and TRBJ2-5; tentative D call: TRBD2 (6 bases). V shed 5 bases and J shed 3 bases, with 10 bases lying between them. CDR1 is ENHRY and CDR2 is SYGVKD in the germline V gene. This CDR3 has 13 amino acids.

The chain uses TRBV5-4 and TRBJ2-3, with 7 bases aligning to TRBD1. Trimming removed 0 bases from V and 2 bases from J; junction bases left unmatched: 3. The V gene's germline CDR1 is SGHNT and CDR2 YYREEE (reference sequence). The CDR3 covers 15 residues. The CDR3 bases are TGTGCCAGCAGCTTGGAACAGGGGAACACAGATACGCAGTATTTT. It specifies CASSLEQGNTDTQYF.

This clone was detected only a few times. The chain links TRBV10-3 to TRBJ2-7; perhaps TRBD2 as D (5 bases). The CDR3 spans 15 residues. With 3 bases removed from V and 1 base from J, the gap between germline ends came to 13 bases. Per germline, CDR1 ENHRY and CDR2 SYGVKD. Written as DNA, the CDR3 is TGTGCCATCAGTGACGGTAGCGCCCTTTCCTACGAGCAGTACTTC. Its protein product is CAISDGSALSYEQYF.

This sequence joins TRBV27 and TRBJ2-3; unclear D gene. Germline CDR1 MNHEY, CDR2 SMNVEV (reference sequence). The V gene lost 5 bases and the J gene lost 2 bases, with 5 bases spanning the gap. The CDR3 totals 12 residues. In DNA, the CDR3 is TGTGCCAGCAGTCACAACACAGATACGCAGTATTTT. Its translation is CASSHNTDTQYF.

In DNA, the CDR3 is TGCAGCGCCTCGGGAATCTCGAACACCGGGGAGCTGTTTTTT. As protein: CSASGISNTGELFF. The V call is TRBV29-1, the J call TRBJ2-2, with TRBD2 as a possible D gene (5 bases). This CDR3 comprises 14 residues. Germline V CDR1 and CDR2: SQVTM, ANQGSEA. Trimming cost V 7 bases and J 0 bases, with 12 bases left between them.

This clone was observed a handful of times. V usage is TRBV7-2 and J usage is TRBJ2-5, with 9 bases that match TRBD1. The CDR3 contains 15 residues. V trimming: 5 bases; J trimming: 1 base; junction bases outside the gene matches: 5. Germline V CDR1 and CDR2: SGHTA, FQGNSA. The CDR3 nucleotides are TGTGCCAGCAGCCGACCGACAGGGGGCCAAGAGACCCAGTACTTC. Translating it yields CASSRPTGGQETQYF.

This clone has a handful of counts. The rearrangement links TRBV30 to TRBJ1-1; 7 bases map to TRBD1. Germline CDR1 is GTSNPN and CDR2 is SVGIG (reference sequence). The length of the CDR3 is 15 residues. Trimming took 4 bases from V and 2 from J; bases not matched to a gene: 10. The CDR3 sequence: CAWTYLTGFNTEAFF. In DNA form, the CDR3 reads TGTGCCTGGACCTATTTGACAGGGTTTAACACTGAAGCTTTCTTT. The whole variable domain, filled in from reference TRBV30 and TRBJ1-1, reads SQTIHQWPATLVQPVGSPLSLECTVEGTSNPNLYWYRQAAGRGLQLLFYSVGIGQISSEVPQNLSASRPQDRQFILSSKKLLLSDSGFYLCAWTYLTGFNTEAFFGQGTRLTVV.

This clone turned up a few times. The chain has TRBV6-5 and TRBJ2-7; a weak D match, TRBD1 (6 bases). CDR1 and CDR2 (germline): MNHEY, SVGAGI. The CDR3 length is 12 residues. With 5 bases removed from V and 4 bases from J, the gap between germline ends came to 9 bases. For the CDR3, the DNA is TGTGCCAGCAGTGCAGGGGAATACGAGCAGTACTTC. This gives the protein CASSAGEYEQYF.

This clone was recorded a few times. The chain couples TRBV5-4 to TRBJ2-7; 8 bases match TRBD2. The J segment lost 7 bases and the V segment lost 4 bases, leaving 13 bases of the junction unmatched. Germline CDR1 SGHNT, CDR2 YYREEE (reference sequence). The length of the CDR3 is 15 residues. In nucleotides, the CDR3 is TGTGCCAGCAGCCCTTCGTGGTCGGCGGGAGGTGAGCAGTACTTC. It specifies CASSPSWSAGGEQYF.

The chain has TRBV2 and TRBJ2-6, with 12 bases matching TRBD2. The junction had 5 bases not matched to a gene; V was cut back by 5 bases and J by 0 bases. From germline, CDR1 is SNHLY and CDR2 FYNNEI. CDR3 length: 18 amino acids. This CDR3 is CASSRGLAGSSGANVLTF. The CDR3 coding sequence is TGTGCCAGCAGTCGCGGACTAGCGGGGAGCTCTGGGGCCAACGTCCTGACTTTC.

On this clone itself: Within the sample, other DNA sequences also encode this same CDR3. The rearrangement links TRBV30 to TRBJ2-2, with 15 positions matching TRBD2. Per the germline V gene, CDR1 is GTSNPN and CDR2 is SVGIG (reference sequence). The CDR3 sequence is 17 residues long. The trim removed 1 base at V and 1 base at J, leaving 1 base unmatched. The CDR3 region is CAWSEGLAGGNTGELFF. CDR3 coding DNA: TGTGCCTGGAGTGAGGGACTAGCGGGAGGGAACACCGGGGAGCTGTTTTTT.

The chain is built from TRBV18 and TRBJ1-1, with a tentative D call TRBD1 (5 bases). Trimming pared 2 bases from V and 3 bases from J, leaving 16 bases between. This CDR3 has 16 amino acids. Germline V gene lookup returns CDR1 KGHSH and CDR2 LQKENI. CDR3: CASSPFGRGYDTEAFF. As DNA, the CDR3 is TGTGCCAGCTCACCATTTGGCCGGGGGTACGACACTGAAGCTTTCTTT.

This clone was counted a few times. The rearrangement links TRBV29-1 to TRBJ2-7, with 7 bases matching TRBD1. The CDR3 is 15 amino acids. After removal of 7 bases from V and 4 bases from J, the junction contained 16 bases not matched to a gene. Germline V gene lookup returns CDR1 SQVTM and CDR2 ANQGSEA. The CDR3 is CSASSGTVGMYEQYF. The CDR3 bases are TGCAGCGCTTCTTCCGGGACAGTGGGGATGTACGAGCAGTACTTC.

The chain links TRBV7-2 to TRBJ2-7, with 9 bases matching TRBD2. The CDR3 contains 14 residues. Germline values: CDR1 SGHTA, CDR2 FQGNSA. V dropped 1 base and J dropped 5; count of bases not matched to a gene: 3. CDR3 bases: TGTGCCAGCAGCTTAGGGACTAGCGTCGACGAGCAGTACTTC. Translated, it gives CASSLGTSVDEQYF.

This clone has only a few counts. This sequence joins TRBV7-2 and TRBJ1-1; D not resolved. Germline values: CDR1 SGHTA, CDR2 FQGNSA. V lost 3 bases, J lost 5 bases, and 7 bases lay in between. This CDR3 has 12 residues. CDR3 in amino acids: CASSFGRTEAFF. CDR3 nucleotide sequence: TGTGCCAGCAGCTTCGGGAGAACTGAAGCTTTCTTT.

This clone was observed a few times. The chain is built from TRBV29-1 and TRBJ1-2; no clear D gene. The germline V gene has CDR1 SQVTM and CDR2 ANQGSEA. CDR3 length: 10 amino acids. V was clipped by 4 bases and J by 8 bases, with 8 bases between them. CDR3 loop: CSVAEEGYTF. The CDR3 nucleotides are TGCAGCGTTGCGGAGGAGGGCTACACCTTC.

The CDR3 DNA is TGCGCCAGCACCCCCAAGGGGGACAGGGGGGGCTATGGCTACACCTTC. Residues: CASTPKGDRGGYGYTF. V gene TRBV4-1 combines with J gene TRBJ1-2; 11 bases agree with TRBD1. The CDR3 sequence is 16 residues long. Germline V gene lookup returns CDR1 MGHRA and CDR2 YSYEKL. V trimming: 7 bases; J trimming: 4 bases; junction bases outside the gene matches: 11.

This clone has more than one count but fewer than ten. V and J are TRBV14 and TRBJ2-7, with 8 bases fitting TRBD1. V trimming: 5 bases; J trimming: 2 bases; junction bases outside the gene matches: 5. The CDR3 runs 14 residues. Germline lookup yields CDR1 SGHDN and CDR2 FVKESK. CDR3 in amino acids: CASSYGQGPYEQYF. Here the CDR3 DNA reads TGTGCCAGCAGCTATGGACAGGGACCCTACGAGCAGTACTTC. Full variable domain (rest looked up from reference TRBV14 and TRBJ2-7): EAGVTQFPSHSVIEKGQTVTLRCDPISGHDNLYWYRRVMGKEIKFLLHFVKESKQDESGMPNNRFLAERTGGTYSTLKVQPAELEDSGVYFCASSYGQGPYEQYFGPGTRLTVT.

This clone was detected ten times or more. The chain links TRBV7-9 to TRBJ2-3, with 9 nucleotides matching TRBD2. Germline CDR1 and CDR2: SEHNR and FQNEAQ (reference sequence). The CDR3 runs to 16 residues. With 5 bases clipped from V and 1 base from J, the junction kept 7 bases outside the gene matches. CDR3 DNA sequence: TGTGCCAGCAGCGCCCAACGGACTAGCGGCACAGATACGCAGTATTTT. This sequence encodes CASSAQRTSGTDTQYF.

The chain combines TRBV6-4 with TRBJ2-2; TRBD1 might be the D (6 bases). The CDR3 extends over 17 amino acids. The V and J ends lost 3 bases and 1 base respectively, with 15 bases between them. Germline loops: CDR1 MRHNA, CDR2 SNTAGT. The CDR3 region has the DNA TGTGCCAGCAGTGAAGACAGGCGATCTATGAACACCGGGGAGCTGTTTTTT. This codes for CASSEDRRSMNTGELFF.

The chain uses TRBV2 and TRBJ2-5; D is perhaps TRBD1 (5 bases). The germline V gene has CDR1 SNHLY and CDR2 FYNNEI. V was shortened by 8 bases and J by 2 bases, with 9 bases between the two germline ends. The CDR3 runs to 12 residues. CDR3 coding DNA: TGTGCCAGCGGGGCCTCGCAAGAGACCCAGTACTTC. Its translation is CASGASQETQYF.

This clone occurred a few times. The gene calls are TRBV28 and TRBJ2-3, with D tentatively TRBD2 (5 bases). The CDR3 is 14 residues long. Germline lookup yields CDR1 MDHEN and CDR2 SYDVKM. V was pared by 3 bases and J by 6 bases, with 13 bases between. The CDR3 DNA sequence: TGTGCCAGCAGTTTTTCCCTAGCCGCGGATACGCAGTATTTT. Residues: CASSFSLAADTQYF. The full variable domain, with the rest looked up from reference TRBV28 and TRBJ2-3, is DVKVTQSSRYLVKRTGEKVFLECVQDMDHENMFWYRQDPGLGLRLIYFSYDVKMKEKGDIPEGYSVSREKKERFSLILESASTNQTSMYLCASSFSLAADTQYFGPGTRLTVL.

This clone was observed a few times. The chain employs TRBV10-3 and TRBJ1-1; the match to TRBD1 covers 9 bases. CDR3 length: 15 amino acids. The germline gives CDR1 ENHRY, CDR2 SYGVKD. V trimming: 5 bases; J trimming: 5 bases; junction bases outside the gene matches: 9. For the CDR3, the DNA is TGTGCCATCAGTTCCCACGGACAGGGGCGTACTGAAGCTTTCTTT. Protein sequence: CAISSHGQGRTEAFF.

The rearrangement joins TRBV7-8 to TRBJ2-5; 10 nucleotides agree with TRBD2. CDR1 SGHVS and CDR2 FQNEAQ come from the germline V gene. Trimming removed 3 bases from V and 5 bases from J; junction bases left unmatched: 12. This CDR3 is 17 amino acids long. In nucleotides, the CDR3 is TGTGCCAGCAGCTTCCCTAGCGGGAGTTCCTCGGTGGAGACCCAGTACTTC. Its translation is CASSFPSGSSSVETQYF.